These T cell receptor beta chains were read from a single sample in a study of blood T cell repertoires in COVID-19. Method: immunoSEQ multiplex PCR; TCRdb's copy keeps in-frame clones and lacks some. The data hold 300,000 to 400,000 clones, with approximately 90% observed a single time. Sequencing input: PBMCs or T cells enriched from blood (not recorded which). The receptors come from a woman aged 18-29 years who had recovered from COVID-19. CDR3s include the opening cysteine and the closing phenylalanine or tryptophan. A D gene is named only where the DNA matches it firmly. Expanded clones get a size class; other rows say once, few or many, or leave the size out.

j_call	clone_size	v_call	d_call	cdr3_nt	cdr3_aa
TRBJ2-5	NA	TRBV4-2	TRBD1	TGTGCCAGCAGCCGAGGGGGGGCGGACAGGGGGGAGACCCAGTACTTC	CASSRGGADRGETQYF
TRBJ1-4	NA	TRBV19	NA	TGTGCCAGTAGTATAGGACCAGTGAGGAGCGAAAAACTGTTTTTT	CASSIGPVRSEKLFF
TRBJ2-3	NA	TRBV19	NA	TGTGCCAGTAGTATTGAGGACAGTGAAGCAGATACGCAGTATTTT	CASSIEDSEADTQYF
TRBJ2-3	once	TRBV24-1	NA	TGTGCCACCAGTGTTGGGGGCGCAGATACGCAGTATTTT	CATSVGGADTQYF
TRBJ2-7	NA	TRBV5-1	TRBD2	TGCGCCAGCAGTAAAATTGCCGGGACTAGCGTCTACGAGCAGTACTTC	CASSKIAGTSVYEQYF
TRBJ2-7	NA	TRBV5-6	NA	TGTGCCAGCAGCGTAGGGGCCACCTACGAGCAGTACTTC	CASSVGATYEQYF
TRBJ1-1	NA	TRBV5-1	NA	TGCGCCAGCAGCTCTCGACTTGAGACTGAAGCTTTCTTT	CASSSRLETEAFF
TRBJ1-4	NA	TRBV20-1	NA	TGCAGTGCTAGTAGACAGATTAATGAAAAACTGTTTTTT	CSASRQINEKLFF
TRBJ2-7	NA	TRBV7-3	TRBD1	TGTGCCAGCAGCTTGGGACAGGGGGCGTACGAGCAGTACTTC	CASSLGQGAYEQYF
TRBJ2-1	NA	TRBV3-1/TRBV3-2	TRBD2	TGTGCCAGCAGCCCGAGGACTAGCCCGACTTCCTACAATGAGCAGTTCTTC	CASSPRTSPTSYNEQFF
TRBJ1-2	NA	TRBV7-2	NA	TGTGCCAGCAGCTTCAATGTGAACTATGGCTACACCTTC	CASSFNVNYGYTF
TRBJ1-5	NA	TRBV7-6	NA	TGTGCCAGCAGCTCGGGCGGGTACCTGAGCAATCAGCCCCAGCATTTT	CASSSGGYLSNQPQHF
TRBJ1-1	NA	TRBV10-3	NA	TGTGCCATCAGACGGGGTACTGAAGCTTTCTTT	CAIRRGTEAFF
TRBJ1-2	NA	TRBV30	TRBD1	TGTGCCTGGATTCCCGGGACAGGGTATAGTGGCTACACCTTC	CAWIPGTGYSGYTF
TRBJ2-3	NA	TRBV11-2	TRBD1	TGTGCCAGCAGCCCTCACCCGGGACAGGGAACAGATACGCAGTATTTT	CASSPHPGQGTDTQYF
TRBJ2-2	NA	TRBV19	TRBD2	TGTGGCGCGGGGGGGCCGGGGACCGGGGAGCTGTTTTTT	CGAGGPGTGELFF
TRBJ1-4	NA	TRBV7-9	NA	TGTGCCAGCAGCCTAGGGGTGGCGTCAGGGGAGTGGAGTGAAAAACTGTTTTTT	CASSLGVASGEWSEKLFF
TRBJ2-1	NA	TRBV6-5	NA	TGTGCCAGCAGTTTAAGGGGCTACAATGAGCAGTTCTTC	CASSLRGYNEQFF
TRBJ1-1	NA	TRBV7-9	NA	TGTGCCAGCATCTCGGTCGACGGGGTCACTGAAGCTTTCTTT	CASISVDGVTEAFF
TRBJ1-1	NA	TRBV5-1	NA	TGCGCCAGCAGCCCGGGGGGCCGGGGCACTGAAGCTTTCTTT	CASSPGGRGTEAFF
TRBJ2-7	NA	TRBV3-1/TRBV3-2	NA	TGTGCCAGCAGCCCCAGGGGTCTGAGCTCCTACGAGCAGTACTTC	CASSPRGLSSYEQYF
TRBJ1-5	NA	TRBV19	NA	TGTGCCAGTAGTATAAGCGGGGTTGGGCAGCCCCAGCATTTT	CASSISGVGQPQHF
TRBJ1-4	NA	TRBV7-9	NA	TGTGCCAGCAGTAGAGAACGGGGGTTTAATGAAAAACTGTTTTTT	CASSRERGFNEKLFF
TRBJ2-7	NA	TRBV7-2	TRBD2	TGTGCCAGCAGCTTCACTAGCGGGGGCTCCTACGAGCAGTACTTC	CASSFTSGGSYEQYF
TRBJ1-1	NA	TRBV27	NA	TGTGCCAGCAGTTTAGGTGGGGGGGTGAACACTGAAGCTTTCTTT	CASSLGGGVNTEAFF
TRBJ2-3	NA	TRBV11-3	NA	TGTGCCAGCAGCTTTGACCGGGACACAGATACGCAGTATTTT	CASSFDRDTDTQYF
TRBJ1-6	NA	TRBV5-4	NA	TGTGCCAGCAGATTTGAGTCCCAGGGATACTCACCCCTCCACTTT	CASRFESQGYSPLHF
TRBJ1-1	once	TRBV5-1	NA	TGCGCCAGCAGCTTGGCCGACAGACGGACTGAAGCTTTCTTT	CASSLADRRTEAFF
TRBJ1-5	NA	TRBV11-2	NA	TGTGCCAGCAGCTCCGACGGGAATCAGCCCCAGCATTTT	CASSSDGNQPQHF
TRBJ2-7	NA	TRBV7-2	TRBD1	TGTGCCAGCAGCTTCGGGACAGCCCACTACGAGCAGTACTTC	CASSFGTAHYEQYF
TRBJ2-3	NA	TRBV9	TRBD2	TGTGCCAGCAGCGGGGATTACGGGGGGAGAGATACGCAGTATTTT	CASSGDYGGRDTQYF
TRBJ1-1	few	TRBV18	NA	TGTGCCAGCTCACCGCCTCAGGGAGAAGCTTTCTTT	CASSPPQGEAFF